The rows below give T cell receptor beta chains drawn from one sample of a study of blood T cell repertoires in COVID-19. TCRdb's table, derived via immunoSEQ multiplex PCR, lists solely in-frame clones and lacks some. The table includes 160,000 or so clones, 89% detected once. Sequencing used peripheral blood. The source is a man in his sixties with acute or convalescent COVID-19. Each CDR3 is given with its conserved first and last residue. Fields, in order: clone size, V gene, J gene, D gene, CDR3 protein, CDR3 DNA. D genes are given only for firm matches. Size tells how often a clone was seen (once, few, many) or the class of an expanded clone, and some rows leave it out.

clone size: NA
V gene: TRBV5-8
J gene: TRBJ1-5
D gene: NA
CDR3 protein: CASSPSQNGNQPQHF
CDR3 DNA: TGTGCCAGCAGCCCCAGTCAGAACGGCAATCAGCCCCAGCATTTT

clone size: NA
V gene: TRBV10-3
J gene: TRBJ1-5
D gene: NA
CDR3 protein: CAISESRGPQAGQPQHF
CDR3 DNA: TGTGCCATCAGTGAGTCCAGGGGCCCACAGGCTGGTCAGCCCCAGCATTTT

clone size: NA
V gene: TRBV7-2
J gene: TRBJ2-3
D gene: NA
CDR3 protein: CASSNRQGRADTQYF
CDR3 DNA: TGTGCCAGCAGCAACCGACAGGGGAGGGCAGATACGCAGTATTTT

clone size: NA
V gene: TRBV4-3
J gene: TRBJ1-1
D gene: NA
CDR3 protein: CASSRRTPAEIGTEAFF
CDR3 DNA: TGCGCCAGCAGCCGCAGGACACCCGCTGAGATAGGCACTGAAGCTTTCTTT

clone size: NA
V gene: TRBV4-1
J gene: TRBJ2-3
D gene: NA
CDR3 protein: CASTQEGLQGLSADTQYF
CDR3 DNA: TGCGCCAGCACCCAAGAAGGCCTGCAGGGTCTGTCCGCAGATACGCAGTATTTT

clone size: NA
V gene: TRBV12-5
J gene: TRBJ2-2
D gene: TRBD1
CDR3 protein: CASAEDRVKRELFF
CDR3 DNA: TGTGCTAGTGCCGAGGACAGGGTGAAACGGGAGCTGTTTTTT

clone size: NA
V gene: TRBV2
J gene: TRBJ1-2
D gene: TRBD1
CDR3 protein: CASSPQGVGASNYGYTF
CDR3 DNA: TGTGCCAGCAGCCCCCAGGGGGTCGGGGCCAGCAACTATGGCTACACCTTC

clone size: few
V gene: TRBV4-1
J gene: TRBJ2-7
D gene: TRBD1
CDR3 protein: CASSQGQGAYEQYF
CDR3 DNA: TGCGCCAGCAGCCAGGGACAGGGGGCATACGAGCAGTACTTC

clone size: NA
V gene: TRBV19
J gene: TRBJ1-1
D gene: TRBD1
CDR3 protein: CASNNRDRGSEAFF
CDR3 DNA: TGTGCCAGTAACAACCGGGACAGGGGGAGTGAAGCTTTCTTT

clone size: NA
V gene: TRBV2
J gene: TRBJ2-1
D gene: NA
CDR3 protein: CASSEGVPRGNNEQFF
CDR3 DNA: TGTGCCAGCAGTGAGGGAGTCCCACGTGGGAACAATGAGCAGTTCTTC

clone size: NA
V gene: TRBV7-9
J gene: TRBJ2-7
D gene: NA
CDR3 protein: CASSLPGLSYEQYF
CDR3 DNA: TGTGCCAGCAGCTTGCCAGGGCTATCCTACGAGCAGTACTTC

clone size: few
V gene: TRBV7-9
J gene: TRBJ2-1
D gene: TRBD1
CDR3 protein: CASRNTGTGDDEQFF
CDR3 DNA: TGTGCCAGCAGGAATACCGGGACAGGGGACGATGAGCAGTTCTTC

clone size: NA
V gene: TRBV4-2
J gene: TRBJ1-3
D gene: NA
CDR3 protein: CASDTGDSGNTIYF
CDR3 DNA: TGTGCCAGCGATACAGGAGATTCTGGAAACACCATATATTTT

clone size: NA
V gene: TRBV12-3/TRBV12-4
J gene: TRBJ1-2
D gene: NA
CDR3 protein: CASSFQAIYGYTF
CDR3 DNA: TGTGCCAGCAGTTTTCAAGCCATCTATGGCTACACCTTC

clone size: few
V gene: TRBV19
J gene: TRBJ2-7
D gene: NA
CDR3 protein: CASSRWGAGRPYEQYF
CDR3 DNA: TGTGCCAGTAGTAGGTGGGGCGCAGGCAGACCCTACGAGCAGTACTTC

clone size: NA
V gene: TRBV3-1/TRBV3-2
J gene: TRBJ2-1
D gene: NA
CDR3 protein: CASSQVVHEQFF
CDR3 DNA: TGTGCCAGCAGCCAAGTCGTCCATGAGCAGTTCTTC

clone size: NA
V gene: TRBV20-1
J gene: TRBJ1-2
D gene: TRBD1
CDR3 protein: CSASVQGAGRGVEGGYTF
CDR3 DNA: TGCAGTGCTAGTGTACAGGGGGCCGGACGCGGTGTGGAGGGTGGCTACACCTTC